The entry below gives a single T cell receptor (beta chain) sequence along with its context. Its antigen remains unidentified. It has no much larger one-base neighbor in the sample; base qualities were not kept. This specimen comes from a study of T-cell memory formation after mild COVID-19 (dated by TCRdb to about 2021). Background on the whole study: TCR sequence clusters from the two donors were largely donor specific. In two donors, T-cell clones that expanded and contracted after mild COVID-19 were followed by sequencing TCRalpha and TCRbeta repertoires longitudinally. The cohort comprised two young, previously healthy adult volunteers, one female and one male.

Sequencing took place on an Illumina NovaSeq 6000. TCRalpha and TCRbeta cDNA libraries were built by 5'RACE with constant-segment primers, adding sample barcodes and unique molecular identifiers. RNA was extracted from every sample with Trizol reagent. The libraries were amplified in two PCR steps, and the second step added a second sample barcode and Illumina TruSeq adapters. Sequencing of libraries was performed on an Illumina NovaSeq with 2 x 150 bp paired-end reads. In the original analysis: The reads were demultiplexed and collapsed into UMI-guided consensus sequences using migec v1.2.7. Using mixcr v2.1.11, UMI consensuses were aligned to TRA and TRB V and J templates and then assembled into clonotypes. A clonotype was counted as expanded or contracted only if both edgeR and NoisET called the change significant, with noise models trained on biological replicates. For edgeR calls, the thresholds were a false discovery rate-adjusted p below 0.01 and a log2 fold-change of 1. As an exploratory analysis of dynamics, PCA with hierarchical clustering was applied to max-normalized trajectories of the 1000 most abundant clonotypes. Separately sequenced CD4+ and CD8+ repertoires were used to assign a CD4 or CD8 phenotype to each responding clone. TCRdb passed the public sequencing reads through fastp at Q25 and MiXCR, retaining productive beta sequences. Every CDR3 protein is listed once, alongside the most common genes and DNA of its rows. TCRdb, not the original authors, processed these V and J calls. For this sample there are about 360,000 distinct CDR3 sequences; around an eighth appear just once. The ten largest make up about 22% of the sample.

CDR1 SGDLS and CDR2 YYNGEE were looked up in the germline V gene. Deletion took 0 bases off V and 9 bases off J, with a span of 19 bases between the germline ends. From the cysteine through the phenylalanine, the CDR3 covers 16 amino acids. Only the CDR3 DNA is retained, 48 bases long and in frame from the first base. Study-wide findings and limitations: Contracting CD4+ clones appeared mostly in the CM and EM memory subsets, whereas CD8+ clones were enriched in EMRA. Clones contracting from day 15 to 85 had balanced CD4/CD8 phenotypes, while a second wave expanding from day 15 to 37 was biased towards CD4+. Some responding clones were detected in pre-infection memory, which suggested that pre-existing cross-reactive memory T cells had joined the SARS-CoV-2 response. SARS-CoV-2 specificity was not confirmed for the second-wave clones peaking on day 37. The study covered only two mild cases, and larger cohorts including severe cases with pre-infection samples were considered necessary.

Ficoll-Paque density gradient centrifugation was used to isolate PBMCs. The sample was PBMCs or a T cell subset sorted from them (not recorded which). The rearrangement combines TRBV9 with TRBJ2-1; a weak D assignment points to TRBD1 (6 bases agree). The receptor was isolated from a man aged 18-30 years who had mild COVID-19 (a few samples of this study predate the infection). The sample titles of this study are shuffled in the database, so cell type and time point are left out; the donor was told from shared clones. The base sequence is TGTGCCAGCAGCGTAGAGGATCCGTGGCAGGGGAGTGAGCAGTTCTTC. This translates into CASSVEDPWQGSEQFF.